These 15 T cell receptor beta chains originate from one sample sequenced in a study of immune aging and cytomegalovirus after organ transplant. Antigens of these TCRs are unknown. This sample's time point: five sample-tagged time points from pre-transplant (day -1) to day 368 post-transplant, pooled. A microwell BD Rhapsody targeted mRNA and AbSeq workflow captured the cells and built the libraries. TCRdb analysed the single-cell sequencing reads with MiXCR anew, one entry per CDR3 protein. Of more than 20,000 distinct CDR3 sequences listed, approximately 40% are singletons. Sequencing used CMV peptide-activated CD4+ and CD8+ T cells sorted from blood, obtained at five time points, pooled. As for subset: sorted CD8+CD137+ and CD4+CD154+ T cells after about 12 h CMV IE-1 peptide stimulation. These receptors were taken from a female donor who had a heart transplant and CMV viremia.

This clonotype was found many times. The J gene is TRBJ1-1, the V gene TRBV6-6; tentatively, D is TRBD1 (5 bases). The CDR3 contains 13 residues. Germline lookup yields CDR1 MNHNY and CDR2 SVGAGI (reference sequence). V was shortened by 4 bases and J by 10 bases, with 16 bases between the two germline ends. Here the CDR3 reads CASSSGTPGGAFF. DNA for the CDR3: TGTGCCAGCAGTTCCGGGACGCCCGGGGGAGCTTTCTTT.

This clonotype was recorded at least ten times. The junction and the germline gene differ at one end; a read error may be behind it. The V and J genes are TRBV7-2 and TRBJ2-7; D unclear. Germline lookup yields CDR1 SGHTA and CDR2 FQGNSA. This CDR3 is 16 amino acids long. The CDR3 protein is CACSLDASSHSYEQYF. For the CDR3, the DNA is TGTGCCTGCAGCTTAGACGCCAGCTCCCACTCCTACGAGCAGTACTTC.

The V gene is TRBV27, the J gene TRBJ2-7; no clear D gene. The CDR3 has 13 residues. V was trimmed by 7 bases and J by 0 bases, leaving 10 bases between them. Germline CDR1 MNHEY, CDR2 SMNVEV (reference sequence). Here the CDR3 reads CASTLGPSYEQYF. For the CDR3, the DNA is TGTGCCAGCACTCTAGGTCCCTCCTACGAGCAGTACTTC.

This rearrangement joins TRBV7-2 to TRBJ2-3; D remains unclear. V lost 4 bases, J lost 10 bases, and 15 bases lay in between. CDR1 SGHTA and CDR2 FQGNSA come from the germline V gene. The CDR3 has 13 amino acids. The CDR3 bases are TGTGCCAGCAGCTCAGCAAGGGCCCCCGCGCAGTATTTT. This codes for CASSSARAPAQYF.

This clonotype was counted only a few times. This rearrangement joins TRBV10-2 to TRBJ2-7; D might be TRBD1 (5 bases). Germline V gene lookup returns CDR1 WSHSY and CDR2 SAAADI. The CDR3 runs 14 residues. V lost 8 bases and J 2 bases, leaving 16 bases between the germline ends. CDR3 protein: CASGPRQGTYEQYF. The CDR3 coding sequence is TGCGCCAGCGGCCCCCGGCAGGGAACCTACGAGCAGTACTTC.

This clonotype rates as medium-sized. The chain recombines TRBV6-2 or TRBV6-3 with TRBJ2-3; D is perhaps TRBD2 (5 bases). The germline V and J ends were trimmed by 6 bases and 1 base, with 14 bases remaining between them. This CDR3 is 15 amino acids long. The V gene's germline CDR1 is MNHEY and CDR2 SVGEGT. The CDR3 DNA reads TGTGCCAGCAGATCTCTGGGAGAGGGCACAGATACGCAGTATTTT. Protein product: CASRSLGEGTDTQYF.

The gene calls are TRBV27 and TRBJ2-5; TRBD2 agrees at 12 bases. The CDR3 covers 16 residues. Trimming removed 5 bases from V and 5 bases from J; junction bases left unmatched: 9. In germline, CDR1 is MNHEY, CDR2 SMNVEV (reference sequence). CDR3 region: CASSEVLAGGRETQYF. The CDR3 nucleotides are TGTGCCAGCAGTGAGGTCCTAGCGGGAGGGCGTGAGACCCAGTACTTC.

This clonotype has at least ten counts. The chain combines TRBV18 with TRBJ1-1; maybe TRBD1 (5 bases). The germline V gene encodes CDR1 KGHSH and CDR2 LQKENI. V lost 5 bases to trimming and J lost 3 bases, with 22 bases between them. The CDR3 spans 17 residues. This CDR3 reads CASSRVDSLPMDTEAFF. The CDR3 DNA follows: TGTGCCAGCTCAAGGGTTGACAGCCTCCCGATGGACACTGAAGCTTTCTTT.

The sample holds a few counts of this clonotype. The rearrangement links TRBV28 to TRBJ2-7; TRBD2 aligns across 12 bases. The CDR3 is 17 amino acids. Per the germline V gene, CDR1 is MDHEN and CDR2 is SYDVKM. Unmatched junction bases numbered 13, after V lost 3 bases and J lost 7 bases. The chain's CDR3 is CASSLFPLAGGPGEQYF. CDR3 coding DNA: TGTGCCAGCAGTTTGTTTCCTCTAGCGGGAGGGCCGGGTGAGCAGTACTTC.

By its share, this clonotype is medium-sized. The gene calls are TRBV3-1 and TRBJ2-1, with 9 bases aligning to TRBD2. There are 16 residues in the CDR3. Trimming removed 2 bases from V and 6 bases from J; junction bases left unmatched: 8. The germline gives CDR1 LGHDT, CDR2 YNNKEL (reference sequence). The CDR3 here is CASSQTGTSIPNEQFF. The CDR3 DNA follows: TGTGCCAGCAGCCAAACCGGGACTAGCATTCCCAATGAGCAGTTCTTC.

Details on this clonotype: Because the CDR3 is missing its conserved closing phenylalanine or tryptophan, this is likely a read error. This chain links TRBV5-4 with TRBJ1-1; D may be TRBD1 (5 bases). CDR3 length: 15 residues. From germline, CDR1 is SGHNT and CDR2 YYREEE (reference sequence). The CDR3 DNA follows: TGTGCCAGCAGCGTCACCGGGACGGTGAACACTGAGGCTTTCTCT. Translation gives CASSVTGTVNTEAFS.

This chain connects TRBV12-3 or TRBV12-4 to TRBJ1-5, with D uncertain. Trimming shortened V by 4 bases and J by 5 bases, and 6 bases separated the two germline ends. This CDR3 spans 12 amino acids. The CDR3 nucleotides read TGTGCCAGCAGTTCAGGAGATCAGCCCCAGCATTTT. Translated, it gives CASSSGDQPQHF.

A word on this clonotype: Lacking the conserved final phenylalanine or tryptophan, this CDR3 likely reflects a read error. This chain links TRBV7-9 with TRBJ1-2; D possibly corresponds to TRBD1 (5 bases). The CDR3 is 15 amino acids. V dropped 2 bases and J dropped 3 bases, with 13 bases sitting between them. Germline V gives CDR1 SEHNR, CDR2 FQNEAQ (reference sequence). The CDR3 spells CASSLLQLGDYGYTY. The CDR3 DNA sequence: TGTGCCAGCAGCTTACTCCAGTTAGGGGACTATGGCTACACCTAC.

The chain has TRBV29-1 and TRBJ2-2, with D unresolved. V was cut by 0 bases and J by 7 bases, with 6 bases left in between. Per the germline V gene, CDR1 is SQVTM and CDR2 is ANQGSEA. This CDR3 comprises 12 residues. Here the CDR3 reads CSVEDRIGELFF. The DNA of the CDR3 is TGCAGCGTTGAAGATCGGATCGGGGAGCTGTTTTTT.

This clonotype showed up just a few times. This chain joins TRBV3-1 and TRBJ2-1, with 14 bases matching TRBD2. The CDR3 spans 18 residues. Per the germline V gene, CDR1 is LGHDT and CDR2 is YNNKEL (reference sequence). V shed 4 bases, J shed 5 bases, and the junction held 10 bases outside the gene matches. CDR3 in amino acids: CASSPRLAGGYGDNEQFF. Here the CDR3 DNA reads TGTGCCAGCAGCCCCCGACTAGCGGGAGGGTACGGGGACAATGAGCAGTTCTTC.